The present entry profiles one TCR beta chain with its context. The junction differs from germline at one of its ends, possibly a read error. The record originates from a study of blood T cell repertoires in COVID-19. About the study: Sources were T cells, B-cell-depleted T cells, or PBMCs; the material itself was cDNA or gDNA.

Generated by immunoSEQ multiplex PCR, the TCRdb table keeps only in-frame clones and is missing some. Here the sample spans 250,000 to 300,000 clones, roughly 85% being singletons. This CDR3 has 14 amino acids. Germline CDR1 is LGHDT and CDR2 is YNNKEL (reference sequence). The clonotype comes from a man aged 40-49 years who had been exposed to COVID-19. The sequenced sample consisted of PBMCs or T cells enriched from blood (not recorded which). This chain joins TRBV3-1 (or the pseudogene TRBV3-2) and TRBJ2-1, with unresolved D. As DNA, the CDR3 is TGTGCCACCAGCATTCGACATACCCCCAATGAGCAGTTCTTC. Translated, it gives CATSIRHTPNEQFF.